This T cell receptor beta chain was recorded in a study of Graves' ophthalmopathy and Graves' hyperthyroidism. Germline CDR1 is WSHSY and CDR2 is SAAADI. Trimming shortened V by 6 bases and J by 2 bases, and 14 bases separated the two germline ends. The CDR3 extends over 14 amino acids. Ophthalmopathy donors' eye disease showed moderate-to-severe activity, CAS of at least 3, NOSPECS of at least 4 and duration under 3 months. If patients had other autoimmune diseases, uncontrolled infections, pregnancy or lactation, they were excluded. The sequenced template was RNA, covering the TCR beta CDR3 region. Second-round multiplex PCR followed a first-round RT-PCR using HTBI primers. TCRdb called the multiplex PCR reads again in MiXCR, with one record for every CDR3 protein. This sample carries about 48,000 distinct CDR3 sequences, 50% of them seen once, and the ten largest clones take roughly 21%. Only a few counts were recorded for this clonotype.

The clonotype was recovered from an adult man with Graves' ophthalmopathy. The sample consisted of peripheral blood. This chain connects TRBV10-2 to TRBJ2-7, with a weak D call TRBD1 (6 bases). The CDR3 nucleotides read TGCGCCAGCAGGAATGACAGGCTCACCTACGAGCAGTACTTC. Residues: CASRNDRLTYEQYF.